The rows below give T cell receptor beta chains drawn from one sample of a study of T cell responses to AZD1222 COVID-19 vaccine. Data came from immunoSEQ multiplex PCR; TCRdb stores just in-frame clones and leaves some out. The sample holds about 150,000 clones; 80% to 95% are singletons and the top ten take about 6.5%. Specimen: peripheral blood, collected 28 days after the second AZD1222 dose. The receptors originated from an adult who received the AZD1222 COVID-19 vaccine. The conserved cysteine and the conserved F or W are not part of the CDR3 here. Each record gives: V gene, clone size, CDR3 protein. Clone sizes are given selectively: once, few, many, or a class where the clone is expanded.

v_call: TRBV30
clone_size: few
cdr3_aa: AWSADYNSPLH

v_call: TRBV28
clone_size: once
cdr3_aa: ASGRRNEQY

v_call: TRBV12-5
clone_size: once
cdr3_aa: ASGTGISTDTQY

v_call: TRBV6-1
clone_size: -
cdr3_aa: ASSDSRVRQPQH

v_call: TRBV5-4
clone_size: -
cdr3_aa: ASSSSLRALH

v_call: TRBV6-1
clone_size: -
cdr3_aa: ASSERGAINEQF

v_call: TRBV19
clone_size: -
cdr3_aa: ASSDRVLNQPQH

v_call: TRBV4-3
clone_size: -
cdr3_aa: ASSQYDTGTYEQY

v_call: TRBV11-2
clone_size: -
cdr3_aa: ASSPSNTEAF

v_call: TRBV6-5
clone_size: -
cdr3_aa: ASQETGRHYEQY

v_call: TRBV10-3
clone_size: -
cdr3_aa: AISQSGIPYGYT

v_call: TRBV7-9
clone_size: -
cdr3_aa: ASSLWAGQETQY

v_call: TRBV3-1/TRBV3-2
clone_size: -
cdr3_aa: ASSQSPGQGGNEQF

v_call: TRBV30
clone_size: -
cdr3_aa: AWGHSGNTIY

v_call: TRBV7-2
clone_size: -
cdr3_aa: ASSLDPDTQY

v_call: TRBV9
clone_size: -
cdr3_aa: ASSVGLQAANEQF

v_call: TRBV24-1
clone_size: -
cdr3_aa: ATSDPGLMDTGELF

v_call: TRBV5-1
clone_size: -
cdr3_aa: ASSLERDYYEQF

v_call: TRBV7-2
clone_size: -
cdr3_aa: ASSSQGLQPQH

v_call: TRBV19
clone_size: -
cdr3_aa: ASSIAGLAGGTYEQY

v_call: TRBV6-6
clone_size: -
cdr3_aa: ASNKAAMYT

v_call: TRBV27
clone_size: -
cdr3_aa: ASRSGQAHSPLH

v_call: TRBV27
clone_size: -
cdr3_aa: ASKLGGTDTQY

v_call: TRBV12-3/TRBV12-4
clone_size: -
cdr3_aa: ASSWGGTGELF

v_call: TRBV11-2
clone_size: -
cdr3_aa: ASSSVLSSGSTDTQY

v_call: TRBV4-2
clone_size: -
cdr3_aa: ASSPRRDSYEQY

v_call: TRBV10-3
clone_size: -
cdr3_aa: AISEQGRGRQPQH

v_call: TRBV6-2/TRBV6-3
clone_size: once
cdr3_aa: ASSTGLYEQY

v_call: TRBV30
clone_size: -
cdr3_aa: AWSVMGDSSGYT

v_call: TRBV4-1
clone_size: -
cdr3_aa: ASSQADRVLDGYT

v_call: TRBV11-3
clone_size: -
cdr3_aa: ASSPGTSGRAYNEQF

v_call: TRBV18
clone_size: once
cdr3_aa: ASSPVHDSNQPQH

v_call: TRBV27
clone_size: -
cdr3_aa: ATRGQGPYGYT

v_call: TRBV18
clone_size: -
cdr3_aa: ASHRQQGPDSSKEQY

v_call: TRBV6-5
clone_size: -
cdr3_aa: ASSYSRNSNQPQH

v_call: TRBV30
clone_size: -
cdr3_aa: AWTPGQGREKLF

v_call: TRBV3-1/TRBV3-2
clone_size: -
cdr3_aa: ASSLRRDYEQY

v_call: TRBV5-1
clone_size: -
cdr3_aa: ASSLAEGGGRYEQY

v_call: TRBV6-1
clone_size: -
cdr3_aa: ASSESRGPPTDTQY

v_call: TRBV9
clone_size: -
cdr3_aa: ASSVGEGRDTQY

v_call: TRBV6-5
clone_size: once
cdr3_aa: ASSPTGITDQPQH

v_call: TRBV3-1/TRBV3-2
clone_size: -
cdr3_aa: ASSQDRGGQETQY